This T cell receptor (beta chain) was sequenced in a study of radiation and T cells in renal cell carcinoma. Treatment given: treatment-naive control, cytoreductive nephrectomy. Treatment-naive patients without radiation supplied the control tumors at nephrectomy. The tumor was a clear cell renal cell carcinoma. As for this clone: The target antigen is unknown.

TCRdb's copy holds only in-frame clones and misses some; the assay was immunoSEQ multiplex PCR. Of approximately 12,000 clones listed, about 61% are singletons. The study's findings and limits: Irradiated tumors held more dominant CDR3 motifs than control tumors. Compared with controls, irradiated tumors showed greater TCR clonality.

This CDR3 has 13 residues. Germline assignment: CDR1 SGHRS and CDR2 YFSETQ. Between the trimmed V and J ends, which lost 0 bases and 7 bases, there was a span of 10 bases. This chain connects TRBV5-1 to TRBJ1-2; D unclear. This specimen consisted of tumor tissue, obtained from a patient whose treatment was nephrectomy without radiotherapy. The sequence was collected from an elderly woman with renal cell carcinoma. The CDR3 here is CASSLAGVGGYTF. CDR3 DNA sequence: TGCGCCAGCAGCTTGGCGGGTGTAGGTGGCTACACCTTC.